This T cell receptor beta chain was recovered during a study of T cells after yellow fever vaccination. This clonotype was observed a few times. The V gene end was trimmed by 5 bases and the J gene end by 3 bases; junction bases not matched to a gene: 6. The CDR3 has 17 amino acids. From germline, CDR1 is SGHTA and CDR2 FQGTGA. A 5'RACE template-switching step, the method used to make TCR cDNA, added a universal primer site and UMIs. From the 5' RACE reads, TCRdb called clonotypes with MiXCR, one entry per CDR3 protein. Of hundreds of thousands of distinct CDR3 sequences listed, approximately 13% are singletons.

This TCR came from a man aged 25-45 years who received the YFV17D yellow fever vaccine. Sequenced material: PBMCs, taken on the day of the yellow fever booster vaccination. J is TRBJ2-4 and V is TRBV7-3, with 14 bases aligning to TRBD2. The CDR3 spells CASSRTSGRSGKNIQYF. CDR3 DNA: TGTGCCAGCAGCCGGACTAGCGGGAGGTCTGGCAAAAACATTCAGTACTTC.